This TCR beta chain came from a study of T-cell reconstitution after alpha-beta-depleted transplantation in children. The CDR3 runs to 13 residues. Germline lookup yields CDR1 SGHTA and CDR2 FQGNSA. Trimming cost V 5 bases and J 5 bases, with 12 bases left between them. Researchers prepared the TCRbeta library using unique molecular identifiers, the study reports. TCRdb reanalysed the PCR reads using MiXCR and keeps one entry per CDR3 protein. The sample lists about 640,000 distinct CDR3 sequences, roughly 17% occurring once. This specimen was PBMCs from the stem cell graft donor, taken from the stem cell graft. The gene calls are TRBV7-2 and TRBJ1-1, with a tentative D call TRBD1 (6 bases). This clonotype was sampled from a human donor who donated a stem cell graft to a child with acute myeloid leukemia. As DNA, the CDR3 is TGTGCCAGCAGCCAAAACAGGGTAACTGAAGCTTTCTTT. Residues: CASSQNRVTEAFF.